The 28 T cell receptor beta chains below were found in one sample sequenced in a study of blood T cell repertoires in COVID-19 (dated by TCRdb to 2019 to 2021). The protocol used for the library was the immunoSEQ multiplex PCR assay. TCRdb mirrors the immuneACCESS table, restricted to in-frame sequences. Some clones are absent from its copies; in checked studies, under half trace to an unresolved V gene, and the reason for the others is unknown. The sample table shows around 250,000 clones, and around 86% are seen once. Of the sample, roughly an eighth is held by the ten largest clones. The specimen sequenced was peripheral blood. The receptors originated from a man at least 80 years old with acute or convalescent COVID-19.

The chain has TRBV7-9 and TRBJ1-4, with D unclear. V was cut by 6 bases and J by 5 bases, with 13 bases left in between. Germline V gives CDR1 SEHNR, CDR2 FQNEAQ (reference sequence). The CDR3 runs to 14 residues. The CDR3 region is CASSLGSTNEKLFF. In nucleotides, the CDR3 is TGTGCCAGCAGTCTAGGTAGTACGAATGAAAAACTGTTTTTT.

This clone occurred a few times. This CDR3 reads CASSFTGAATREAFF. The CDR3 bases are TGTGCCAGCAGTTTCACAGGGGCCGCTACCCGCGAAGCTTTCTTT. The rearrangement uses TRBV6-5 and TRBJ1-1; 7 bases line up with TRBD1. The CDR3 loop spans 15 amino acids. The germline CDR1 and CDR2 sequences are MNHEY and SVGAGI. The V and J ends lost 4 bases and 8 bases, in that order; junction bases with no gene match: 13.

The chain couples TRBV13 to TRBJ1-1; D gene uncertain. Germline V lookup: CDR1 PRHDT, CDR2 FYEKMQ (reference sequence). The CDR3 totals 14 residues. The V end was cut by 1 base, the J end by 2 bases, with 8 bases between. DNA for the CDR3: TGTGCCAGCAGCTTAGTGGGAGGAAACACTGAAGCTTTCTTT. Translation: CASSLVGGNTEAFF.

This clone was recorded once. The V gene is TRBV3-1 (or the pseudogene TRBV3-2), the J gene TRBJ2-1; 11 bases are a match to TRBD2. The germline CDR1 and CDR2 sequences are LGHDT and YNNKEL (reference sequence). With 3 bases clipped from V and 7 bases from J, the junction kept 11 bases outside the gene matches. The CDR3 covers 17 residues. The CDR3 sequence: CASSQSWLAGGYNEQFF. The CDR3, as DNA: TGTGCCAGCAGCCAGAGTTGGTTAGCGGGGGGGTATAATGAGCAGTTCTTC.

The chain joins TRBV27 to TRBJ2-3; TRBD1 agrees at 7 bases. CDR1 and CDR2 from the germline V gene are MNHEY and SMNVEV (reference sequence). This CDR3 is 14 amino acids long. The ends lost 6 bases at V and 4 bases at J; junction bases unmatched: 7. CDR3 sequence: CASRLIQGADTQYF. Here the CDR3 DNA reads TGTGCCAGCAGGTTGATTCAGGGGGCAGATACGCAGTATTTT.

The J gene is TRBJ1-5, the V gene TRBV18; perhaps TRBD1 as D (6 bases). V dropped 6 bases and J dropped 5 bases, with 11 bases sitting between them. This CDR3 is 13 amino acids long. Germline CDR1 reads KGHSH; CDR2 reads LQKENI. The CDR3 reads CASSQGRDQPQHF. The CDR3 DNA is TGTGCCAGCTCTCAGGGGCGGGATCAGCCCCAGCATTTT.

The genes are TRBV5-1 and TRBJ2-3; D uncertain. Germline lookup yields CDR1 SGHRS and CDR2 YFSETQ. This CDR3 comprises 14 residues. Deletions cut 4 bases from V and 2 bases from J, with 11 bases between. The CDR3 region is CASSTPPLTDTQYF. The CDR3 DNA reads TGCGCCAGCAGCACACCTCCCCTCACAGATACGCAGTATTTT.

V and J are TRBV5-1 and TRBJ2-7; 14 positions agree with TRBD2. The CDR3 is 15 residues long. Germline CDR1 is SGHRS and CDR2 is YFSETQ. V lost 4 bases, J lost 1 base, and 1 base stayed unmatched. The CDR3 loop reads CASSRTSGRSYEQYF. CDR3 coding DNA: TGCGCCAGCAGCCGGACTAGCGGGAGGTCCTACGAGCAGTACTTC.

Points on this clone: At one end the junction does not follow the germline gene, possibly because of a read error. The chain joins TRBV19 to TRBJ2-2; TRBD1 aligns across 7 bases. The CDR3 extends over 16 amino acids. Germline values: CDR1 LNHDA, CDR2 SQIVND (reference sequence). In DNA form, the CDR3 reads TGTGCCAGTAGTTGGACCGGGACAGAGGACACCGGTGAGCTGTTTTTT. Translating it yields CASSWTGTEDTGELFF. Based on the CDR3 plus reference TRBV19 and TRBJ2-2, the full variable domain is DGGITQSPKYLFRKEGQNVTLSCEQNLNHDAMYWYRQDPGQGLRLIYYSQIVNDFQKGDIAEGYSVSREKKESFPLTVTSAQKNPTAFYLCASSWTGTEDTGELFFGEGSRLTVL.

This clone was recorded a few times. The chain carries TRBV21-1 and TRBJ2-6; the table names TRBD1, a call not compared with the DNA. TRBV21-1 is termed a pseudogene. The CDR3 spans 18 residues. The CDR3, as DNA: TGTGCCAGCAGGAGATTACCGGGACAGAGCTCTGGGGCCAACGTCCTGACTTTC. Translating gives CASRRLPGQSSGANVLTF.

The gene calls are TRBV5-4 and TRBJ1-1; 9 bases are a match to TRBD1. There are 17 residues in the CDR3. V lost 4 bases and J lost 0; bases outside the gene matches: 10. CDR1 and CDR2 from the germline V gene are SGHNT and YYREEE (reference sequence). The CDR3 sequence: CASSGGLGTGMNTEAFF. CDR3 nucleotide sequence: TGTGCCAGCAGCGGGGGACTCGGGACAGGGATGAACACTGAAGCTTTCTTT.

The count of this clone is one. The chain uses TRBV2 and TRBJ2-2; 7 nucleotides agree with TRBD1. This CDR3 contains 11 residues. V shed 7 bases, J shed 13 bases, and the junction held 6 bases outside the gene matches. CDR1 and CDR2 from the germline V gene are SNHLY and FYNNEI. The CDR3 is CASKGAVGLFF. Written as DNA, the CDR3 is TGTGCCAGCAAGGGGGCGGTAGGGCTGTTTTTT.

This chain joins TRBV19 and TRBJ2-7; TRBD1 matches at 9 bases. With 7 bases clipped from V and 1 base from J, the junction kept 5 bases outside the gene matches. In germline, CDR1 is LNHDA, CDR2 SQIVND (reference sequence). The CDR3 length is 14 residues. CDR3 residues: CASKRDRVSYEQYF. Written as DNA, the CDR3 is TGTGCCAGTAAGCGGGACAGGGTTTCCTACGAGCAGTACTTC.

This chain uses TRBV5-4 with TRBJ2-7, with 9 bases lining up with TRBD1. Germline assignment: CDR1 SGHNT and CDR2 YYREEE (reference sequence). With 4 bases clipped from V and 7 bases from J, the junction kept 9 bases outside the gene matches. The CDR3 consists of 14 residues. The CDR3 DNA reads as TGTGCCAGCAGCCTCCGCGACAGGGGGAGTGAGCAGTACTTC. This sequence encodes CASSLRDRGSEQYF.

The V gene is TRBV27, the J gene TRBJ1-5; a weak D match, TRBD1 (5 bases). This CDR3 comprises 16 residues. Germline assignment: CDR1 MNHEY and CDR2 SMNVEV (reference sequence). Trimming cost V 1 base and J 1 base, with 11 bases left between them. In DNA form, the CDR3 reads TGTGCCAGCAGTTTATGGGGCCGGGGGAGCAATCAGCCCCAGCATTTT. It encodes CASSLWGRGSNQPQHF.

This chain joins TRBV6-5 and TRBJ2-3, with TRBD2 as a possible D gene (6 bases). The germline V and J ends were trimmed by 5 bases and 3 bases, with 15 bases remaining between them. The CDR3 totals 15 residues. The germline V gene encodes CDR1 MNHEY and CDR2 SVGAGI. CDR3 residues: CASSPTFGGTDTQYF. Here the CDR3 DNA reads TGTGCCAGCAGTCCGACCTTCGGAGGGACAGATACGCAGTATTTT.

In this sample, this clone turned up a few times. The CDR3 is CASSLARNTEAFF. CDR3 in DNA: TGTGCCAGCAGCTTAGCCAGAAACACTGAAGCTTTCTTT. V gene TRBV11-3 combines with J gene TRBJ1-1; no firm D call. CDR1 is SGHNT, CDR2 YENEEA, per germline. The germline V and J ends were trimmed by 1 base and 2 bases, with 5 bases remaining between them. This CDR3 region has 13 residues.

The chain uses TRBV5-6 and TRBJ2-3; TRBD2 agrees at 10 bases. The germline gives CDR1 SGHDT, CDR2 YYEEEE. V shed 0 bases, J shed 4 bases, and the junction held 5 bases outside the gene matches. This CDR3 is 16 amino acids long. The CDR3, as DNA: TGTGCCAGCAGCTTGGAGGCTAGCGGGAGCCCAGATACGCAGTATTTT. Encoded protein: CASSLEASGSPDTQYF.

This clone came up once. The rearrangement joins TRBV29-1 to TRBJ1-2; no clear D. The CDR3 length is 12 residues. Trimming removed 6 bases from V and 3 bases from J, with 11 bases in between. Per germline, CDR1 SQVTM and CDR2 ANQGSEA. CDR3 sequence: CSVVWSHYGYTF. The CDR3 bases are TGCAGCGTCGTGTGGAGTCACTATGGCTACACCTTC.

The chain couples TRBV6-4 to TRBJ2-1; possibly TRBD2 for D (7 bases). This CDR3 is 17 amino acids long. V shed 5 bases and J shed 5 bases, with 22 bases lying between them. Germline lookup yields CDR1 MRHNA and CDR2 SNTAGT. The CDR3 loop is CASSTLGGGITNNEQFF. The CDR3 nucleotides are TGTGCCAGCAGTACCCTAGGGGGAGGGATCACCAACAATGAGCAGTTCTTC.

CDR3 sequence reads: CASSFNWREWDEQYF. For the CDR3, the DNA is TGTGCCAGCAGCTTTAATTGGCGGGAGTGGGACGAGCAGTACTTC. The chain employs TRBV7-2 and TRBJ2-7; TRBD2 matches at 7 bases. CDR1 SGHTA and CDR2 FQGNSA come from the germline V gene. The CDR3 contains 15 residues. With V trimmed by 3 bases and J by 5 bases, 10 bases remained unmatched.

The V call is TRBV3-1 (or the pseudogene TRBV3-2), the J call TRBJ1-2; 7 bases match TRBD1. This CDR3 region has 15 residues. J was trimmed by 5 bases and V by 1 base; bases with no gene match: 7. Germline CDR1 is LGHDT and CDR2 is YNNKEL (reference sequence). CDR3 nucleotides: TGTGCCAGCAGCCAAGGGGGGGCAGGGGGTTATGGCTACACCTTC. Translating gives CASSQGGAGGYGYTF.

The J gene is TRBJ2-1, the V gene TRBV5-5; D is possibly TRBD1 (5 bases). The length of the CDR3 is 15 residues. CDR1 and CDR2 from the germline V gene are SGHKS and YYEKEE (reference sequence). V was clipped by 0 bases and J by 4 bases, with 11 bases between them. CDR3 loop: CASSLAREGYNEQFF. DNA of the CDR3: TGTGCCAGCAGCTTGGCCAGGGAAGGTTACAATGAGCAGTTCTTC.

The gene calls are TRBV25-1 and TRBJ1-5, with D hard to call. V gave up 5 bases and J gave up 1 base, with 9 bases separating them. Germline V gene lookup returns CDR1 MGHDK and CDR2 SYGVNS. The CDR3 length is 14 residues. For the CDR3, the DNA is TGTGCCAGCAGTCCGGGTGGGAGCAATCAGCCCCAGCATTTT. Translating it yields CASSPGGSNQPQHF.

This clone was observed a single time. The V and J genes are TRBV11-3 and TRBJ2-3, with 11 positions matching TRBD2. CDR1 and CDR2 from the germline V gene are SGHNT and YENEEA. J was trimmed by 0 bases and V by 5 bases; bases with no gene match: 1. This CDR3 is 15 amino acids long. The CDR3 DNA sequence: TGTGCCAGCAGCCGGACTAGCGGGAGCACAGATACGCAGTATTTT. It yields the protein CASSRTSGSTDTQYF.

With regard to this clone: The sample contains more than one DNA sequence encoding this CDR3. This chain joins TRBV6-5 and TRBJ2-2; D uncertain. Germline CDR1 MNHEY, CDR2 SVGAGI. V was pared by 3 bases and J by 5 bases, with 4 bases between. The CDR3 totals 12 residues. The DNA for the CDR3 is TGTGCCAGCAGTTATATTACCGGGGAGCTGTTTTTT. It specifies CASSYITGELFF.

The chain carries TRBV19 and TRBJ2-3, with a weak D call TRBD2 (5 bases). Germline values: CDR1 LNHDA, CDR2 SQIVND (reference sequence). The CDR3 spans 13 residues. The V gene lost 5 bases and the J gene lost 4 bases, with 10 bases spanning the gap. The CDR3 nucleotides are TGTGCCAGTAGTCTGGGGAGTCCAGATACGCAGTATTTT. Its translation: CASSLGSPDTQYF.

V is TRBV6-5 and J is TRBJ1-2; D call uncertain. Deletions cut 7 bases from V and 7 bases from J, with 19 bases between. The CDR3 consists of 14 residues. Looked up from germline, CDR1 is MNHEY and CDR2 is SVGAGI. The CDR3 DNA reads TGTGCCAGCACCACTGCCATGCGAGTCGGTGGCTACACCTTC. Translating it yields CASTTAMRVGGYTF.